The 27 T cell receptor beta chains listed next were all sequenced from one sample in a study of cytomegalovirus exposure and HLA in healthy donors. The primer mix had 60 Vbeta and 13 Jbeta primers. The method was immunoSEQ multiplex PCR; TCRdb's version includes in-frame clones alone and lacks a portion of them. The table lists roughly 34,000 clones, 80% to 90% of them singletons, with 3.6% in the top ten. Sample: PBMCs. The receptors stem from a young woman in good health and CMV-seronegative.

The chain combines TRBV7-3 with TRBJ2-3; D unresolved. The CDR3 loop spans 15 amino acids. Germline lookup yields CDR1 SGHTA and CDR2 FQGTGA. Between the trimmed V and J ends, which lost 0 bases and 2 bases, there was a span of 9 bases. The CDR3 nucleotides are TGTGCCAGCAGCTTAACGTCAGCGTACACAGATACGCAGTATTTT. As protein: CASSLTSAYTDTQYF.

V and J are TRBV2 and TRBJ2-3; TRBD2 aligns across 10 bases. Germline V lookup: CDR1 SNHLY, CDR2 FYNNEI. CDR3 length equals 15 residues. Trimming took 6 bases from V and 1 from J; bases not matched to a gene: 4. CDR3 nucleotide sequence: TGTGCCAGCAGAAAGCTAGCGGGGGGCACAGATACGCAGTATTTT. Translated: CASRKLAGGTDTQYF.

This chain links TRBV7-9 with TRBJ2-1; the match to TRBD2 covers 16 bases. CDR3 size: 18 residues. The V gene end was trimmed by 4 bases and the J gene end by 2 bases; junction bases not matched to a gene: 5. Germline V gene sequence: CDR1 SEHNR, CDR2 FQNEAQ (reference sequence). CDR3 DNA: TGTGCCAGCAGCTCGGGACTAGCGGGAGGGCCAGCCTACAATGAGCAGTTCTTC. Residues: CASSSGLAGGPAYNEQFF.

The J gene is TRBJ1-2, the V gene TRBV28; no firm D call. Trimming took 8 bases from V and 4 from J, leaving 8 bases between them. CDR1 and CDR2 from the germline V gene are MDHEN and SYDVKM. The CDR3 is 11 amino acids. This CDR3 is CASSSSYGYTF. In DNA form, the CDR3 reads TGTGCCAGCTCCTCGAGCTATGGCTACACCTTC.

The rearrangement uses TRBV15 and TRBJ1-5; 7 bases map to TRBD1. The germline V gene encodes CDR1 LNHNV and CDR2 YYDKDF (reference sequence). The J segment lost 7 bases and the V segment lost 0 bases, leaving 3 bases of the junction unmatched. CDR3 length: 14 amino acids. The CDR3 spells CATSRETGLQPQHF. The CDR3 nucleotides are TGTGCCACCAGCAGAGAGACAGGGCTGCAGCCCCAGCATTTT.

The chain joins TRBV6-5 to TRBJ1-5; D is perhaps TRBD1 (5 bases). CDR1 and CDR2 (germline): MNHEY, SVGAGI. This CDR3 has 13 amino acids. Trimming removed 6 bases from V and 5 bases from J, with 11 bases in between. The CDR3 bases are TGTGCCAGCAGCCACGACAGTTATCAGCCCCAGCATTTT. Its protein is CASSHDSYQPQHF.

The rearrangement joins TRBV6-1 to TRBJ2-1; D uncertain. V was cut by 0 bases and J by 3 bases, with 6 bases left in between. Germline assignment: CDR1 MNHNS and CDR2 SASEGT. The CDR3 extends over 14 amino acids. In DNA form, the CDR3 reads TGTGCCAGCAGTGAAGCGGCAGTCTACAATGAGCAGTTCTTC. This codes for CASSEAAVYNEQFF.

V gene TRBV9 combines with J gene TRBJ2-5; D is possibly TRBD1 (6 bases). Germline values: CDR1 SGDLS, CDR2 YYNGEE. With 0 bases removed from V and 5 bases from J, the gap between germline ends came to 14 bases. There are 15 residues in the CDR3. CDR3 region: CASSVAGQRRETQYF. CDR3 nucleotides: TGTGCCAGCAGCGTAGCTGGACAGCGAAGGGAGACCCAGTACTTC.

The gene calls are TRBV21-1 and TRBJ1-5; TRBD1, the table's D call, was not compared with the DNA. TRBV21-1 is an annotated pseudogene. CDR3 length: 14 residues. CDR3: CASVRTGSNQPQNF. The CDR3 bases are TGTGCCAGCGTTAGGACAGGGAGCAATCAGCCCCAGAATTTT.

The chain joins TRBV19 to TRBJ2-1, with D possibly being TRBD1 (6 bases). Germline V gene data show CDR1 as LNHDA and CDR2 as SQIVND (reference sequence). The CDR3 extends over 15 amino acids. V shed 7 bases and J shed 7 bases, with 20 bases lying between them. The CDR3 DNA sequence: TGTGCCAGTATACGGCGAGGGGGTTTGAGGAATGAGCAGTTCTTC. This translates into CASIRRGGLRNEQFF. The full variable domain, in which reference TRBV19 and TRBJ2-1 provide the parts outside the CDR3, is DGGITQSPKYLFRKEGQNVTLSCEQNLNHDAMYWYRQDPGQGLRLIYYSQIVNDFQKGDIAEGYSVSREKKESFPLTVTSAQKNPTAFYLCASIRRGGLRNEQFFGPGTRLTVL.

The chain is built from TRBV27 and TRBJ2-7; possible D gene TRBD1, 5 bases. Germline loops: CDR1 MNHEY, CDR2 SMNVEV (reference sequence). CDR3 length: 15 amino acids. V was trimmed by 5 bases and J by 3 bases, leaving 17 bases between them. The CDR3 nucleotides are TGTGCCAGCAGTACCGGCGCCAGGGCCCTCTACGAGCAGTACTTC. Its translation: CASSTGARALYEQYF.

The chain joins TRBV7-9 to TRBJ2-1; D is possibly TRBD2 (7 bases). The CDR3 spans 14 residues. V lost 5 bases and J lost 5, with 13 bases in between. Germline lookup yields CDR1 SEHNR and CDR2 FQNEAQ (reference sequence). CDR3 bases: TGTGCCAGCAGCCCGTCCGGGGGGCACAATGAGCAGTTCTTC. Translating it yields CASSPSGGHNEQFF.

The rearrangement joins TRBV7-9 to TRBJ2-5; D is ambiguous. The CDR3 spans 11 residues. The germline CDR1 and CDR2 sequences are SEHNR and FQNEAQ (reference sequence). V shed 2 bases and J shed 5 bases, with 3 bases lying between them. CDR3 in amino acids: CASSLSETQYF. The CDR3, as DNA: TGTGCCAGCAGCTTATCGGAGACCCAGTACTTC.

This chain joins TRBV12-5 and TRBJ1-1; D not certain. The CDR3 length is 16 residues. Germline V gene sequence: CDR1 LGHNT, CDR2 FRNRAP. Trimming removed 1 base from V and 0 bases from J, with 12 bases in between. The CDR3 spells CASGLGLGRLNTEAFF. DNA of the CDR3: TGTGCTAGTGGTTTGGGGTTGGGCAGGTTGAACACTGAAGCTTTCTTT.

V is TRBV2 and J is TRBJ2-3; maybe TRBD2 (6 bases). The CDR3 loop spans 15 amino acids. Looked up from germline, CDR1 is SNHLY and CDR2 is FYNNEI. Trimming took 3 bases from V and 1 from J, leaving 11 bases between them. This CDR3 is CASSEALAGTDTQYF. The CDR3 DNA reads TGTGCCAGCAGTGAGGCGTTAGCGGGCACAGATACGCAGTATTTT.

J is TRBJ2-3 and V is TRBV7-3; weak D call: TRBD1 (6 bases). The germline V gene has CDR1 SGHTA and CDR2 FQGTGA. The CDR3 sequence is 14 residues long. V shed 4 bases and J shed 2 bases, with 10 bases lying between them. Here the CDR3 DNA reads TGTGCCAGCAGCTCGGACAGATTCACAGATACGCAGTATTTT. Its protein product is CASSSDRFTDTQYF.

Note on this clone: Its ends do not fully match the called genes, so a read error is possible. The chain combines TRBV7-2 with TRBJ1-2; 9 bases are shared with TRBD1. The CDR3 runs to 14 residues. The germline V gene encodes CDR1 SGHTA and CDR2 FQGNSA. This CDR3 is CASSPDRGSYGYPF. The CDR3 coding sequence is TGTGCCAGCAGCCCGGACAGGGGTTCCTATGGCTACCCCTTC.

The CDR3 is CAWSVGGGNTIYF. CDR3 DNA sequence: TGTGCCTGGAGTGTAGGAGGGGGAAACACCATATATTTT. The chain uses TRBV30 and TRBJ1-3, with D uncertain. V gave up 0 bases and J gave up 4 bases, with 7 bases separating them. Germline CDR1 GTSNPN, CDR2 SVGIG (reference sequence). The CDR3 extends over 13 amino acids.

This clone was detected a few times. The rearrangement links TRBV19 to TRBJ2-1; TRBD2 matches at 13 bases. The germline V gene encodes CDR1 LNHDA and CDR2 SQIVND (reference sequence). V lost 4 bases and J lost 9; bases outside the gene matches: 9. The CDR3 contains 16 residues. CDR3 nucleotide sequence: TGTGCCAGTAGTAGGACTAGCGGGAGTCGAAGCGTTGAGCAGTTCTTC. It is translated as CASSRTSGSRSVEQFF.

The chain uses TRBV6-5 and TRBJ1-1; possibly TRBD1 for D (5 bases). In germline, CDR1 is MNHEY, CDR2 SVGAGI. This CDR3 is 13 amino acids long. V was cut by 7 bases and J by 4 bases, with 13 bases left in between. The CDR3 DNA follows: TGTGCCAGCACCCCCGGGGGTCCCACTGAAGCTTTCTTT. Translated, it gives CASTPGGPTEAFF.

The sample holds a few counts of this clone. DNA for the CDR3: TGTGCCAGTAGTAAAACAGGGGCTGGAAACACCATATATTTT. Residues: CASSKTGAGNTIYF. V usage is TRBV19 and J usage is TRBJ1-3; TRBD1 matches at 7 bases. Germline CDR1 is LNHDA and CDR2 is SQIVND (reference sequence). Trimming cost V 4 bases and J 2 bases; bases outside gene matches: 2. The CDR3 is made up of 14 amino acids.

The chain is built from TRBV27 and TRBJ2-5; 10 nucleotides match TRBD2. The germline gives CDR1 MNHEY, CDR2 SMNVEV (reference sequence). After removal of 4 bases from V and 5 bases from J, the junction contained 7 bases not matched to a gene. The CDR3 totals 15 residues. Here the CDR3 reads CASSSSGSRWETQYF. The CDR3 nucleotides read TGTGCCAGCAGTTCTAGCGGGAGTCGCTGGGAGACCCAGTACTTC.

The CDR3 region has the DNA TGTGCCAGCAGCTTGACGGGGGAAGCTTTCTTT. As protein: CASSLTGEAFF. The chain employs TRBV5-6 and TRBJ1-1; D unresolved. The V gene lost 1 base and the J gene lost 8 bases, with 6 bases spanning the gap. CDR3 length equals 11 residues. Germline CDR1 and CDR2: SGHDT and YYEEEE.

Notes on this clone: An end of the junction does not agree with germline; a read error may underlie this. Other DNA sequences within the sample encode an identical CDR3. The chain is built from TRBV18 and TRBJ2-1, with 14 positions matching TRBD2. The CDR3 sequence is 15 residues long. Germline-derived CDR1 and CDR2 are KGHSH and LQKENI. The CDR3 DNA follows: TGTGCCAGCTCACGACTAGCGGGAGGGGAGCATGAACAGTTCTTC. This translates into CASSRLAGGEHEQFF.

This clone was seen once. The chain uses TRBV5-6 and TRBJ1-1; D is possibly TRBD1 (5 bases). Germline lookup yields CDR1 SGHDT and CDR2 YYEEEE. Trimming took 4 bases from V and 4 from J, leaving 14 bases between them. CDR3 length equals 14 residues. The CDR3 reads CASSLRQSLTEAFF. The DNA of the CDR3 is TGTGCCAGCAGCCTAAGACAGAGCCTCACTGAAGCTTTCTTT.

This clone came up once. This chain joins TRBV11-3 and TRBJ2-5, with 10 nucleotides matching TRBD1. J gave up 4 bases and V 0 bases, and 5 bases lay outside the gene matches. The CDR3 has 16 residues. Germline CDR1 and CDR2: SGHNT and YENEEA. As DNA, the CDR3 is TGTGCCAGCAGCTTAGATCTTGGACAGGGGGGAGAGACCCAGTACTTC. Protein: CASSLDLGQGGETQYF.

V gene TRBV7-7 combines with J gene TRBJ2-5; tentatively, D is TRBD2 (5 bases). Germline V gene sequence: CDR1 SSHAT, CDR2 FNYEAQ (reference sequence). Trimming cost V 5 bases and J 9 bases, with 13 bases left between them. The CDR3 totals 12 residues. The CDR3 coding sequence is TGTGCCAGCAGCCACTCCCGGGAAGCCCAGTACTTC. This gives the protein CASSHSREAQYF. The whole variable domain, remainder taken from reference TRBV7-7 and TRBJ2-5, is GAGVSQSPRYKVTKRGQDVTLRCDPISSHATLYWYQQALGQGPEFLTYFNYEAQPDKSGLPSDRFSAERPEGSISTLTIQRTEQRDSAMYRCASSHSREAQYFGPGTRLLVL.